The clone carrying this T cell receptor (beta chain) was counted once. What it binds is not known. A junction boundary mismatches the germline segment, possibly from a read error. The sample originates from a study of shared clonotypes between healthy human individuals. On the study more broadly: Used for every donor were three CD4 naive, three CD4 memory, two CD8 naive and one CD8 memory plate.

Splitting of CD4+ cells produced CD45RA+ naive and CD45RA-negative memory subsets. Looked up from germline, CDR1 is SGHNT and CDR2 is YYREEE (reference sequence). The CDR3 spans 16 residues. Clones were read by immunoSEQ multiplex PCR, and TCRdb kept only the in-frame ones, dropping some. The sample carries some 300,000 clones, roughly 70% recorded once. Study-wide findings and caveats: Shared clonotypes: roughly 4.7% naive CD4, about 4% naive CD8, 2.3% memory CD4, approximately 0.4% memory CD8. Few donors restricted represented genetic and exposure-history diversity.

This chain connects TRBV5-4 to TRBJ1-2, with a weak D call TRBD1 (5 bases). The specimen was memory CD4+ T cells sorted from blood. As for subset: CD45RA-negative fraction. This TCR came from a man aged 25 to 40 in good health. The chain's CDR3 is CVSSFGATNPRALHTF. The CDR3 coding sequence is TGTGTCAGCAGCTTTGGGGCCACGAATCCAAGGGCGCTCCACACCTTC. Full variable domain (remainder filled in from reference TRBV5-4 and TRBJ1-2): ETGVTQSPTHLIKTRGQQVTLRCSSQSGHNTVSWYQQALGQGPQFIFQYYREEENGRGNFPPRFSGLQFPNYSSELNVNALELDDSALYLCVSSFGATNPRALHTFGSGTRLTVV.